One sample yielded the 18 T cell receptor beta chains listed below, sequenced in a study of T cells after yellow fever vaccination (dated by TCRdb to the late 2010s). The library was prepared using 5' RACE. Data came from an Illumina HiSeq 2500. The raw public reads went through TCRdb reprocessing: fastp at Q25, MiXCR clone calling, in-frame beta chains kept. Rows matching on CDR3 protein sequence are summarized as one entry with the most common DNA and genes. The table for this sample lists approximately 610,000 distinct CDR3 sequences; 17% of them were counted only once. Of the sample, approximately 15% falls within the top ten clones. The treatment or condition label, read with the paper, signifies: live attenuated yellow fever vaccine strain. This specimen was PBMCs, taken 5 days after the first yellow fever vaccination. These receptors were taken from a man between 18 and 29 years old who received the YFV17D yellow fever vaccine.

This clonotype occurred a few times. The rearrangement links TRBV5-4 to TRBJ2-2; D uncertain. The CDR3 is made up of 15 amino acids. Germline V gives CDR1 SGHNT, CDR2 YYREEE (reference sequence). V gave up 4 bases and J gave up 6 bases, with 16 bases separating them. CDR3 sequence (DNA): TGTGCCAGCAGCCCGGACCTATTTCCGTCCGGGGAGCTGTTTTTT. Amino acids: CASSPDLFPSGELFF.

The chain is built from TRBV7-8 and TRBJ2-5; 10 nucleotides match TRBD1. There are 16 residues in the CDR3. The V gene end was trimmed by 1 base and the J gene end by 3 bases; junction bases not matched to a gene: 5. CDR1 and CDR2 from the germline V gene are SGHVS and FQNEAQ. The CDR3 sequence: CASSLGATGGEETQYF. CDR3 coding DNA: TGTGCCAGCAGCTTAGGGGCGACAGGGGGCGAAGAGACCCAGTACTTC. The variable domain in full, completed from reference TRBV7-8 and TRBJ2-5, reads GAGVSQSPRYKVAKRGQDVALRCDPISGHVSLFWYQQALGQGPEFLTYFQNEAQLDKSGLPSDRFFAERPEGSVSTLKIQRTQQEDSAVYLCASSLGATGGEETQYFGPGTRLLVL.

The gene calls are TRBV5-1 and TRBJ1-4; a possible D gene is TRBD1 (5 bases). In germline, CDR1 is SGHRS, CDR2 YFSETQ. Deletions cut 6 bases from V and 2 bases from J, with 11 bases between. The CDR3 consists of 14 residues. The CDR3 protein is CASTKGRTNEKLFF. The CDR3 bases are TGCGCCAGCACCAAGGGGAGGACTAATGAAAAACTGTTTTTT.

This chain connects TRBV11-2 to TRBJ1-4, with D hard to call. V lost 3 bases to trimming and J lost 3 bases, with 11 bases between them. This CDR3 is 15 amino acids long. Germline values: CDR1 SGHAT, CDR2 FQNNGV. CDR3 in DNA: TGTGCCAGCAGCTTGCAGGTTGGGGCTAATGAAAAACTGTTTTTT. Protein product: CASSLQVGANEKLFF.

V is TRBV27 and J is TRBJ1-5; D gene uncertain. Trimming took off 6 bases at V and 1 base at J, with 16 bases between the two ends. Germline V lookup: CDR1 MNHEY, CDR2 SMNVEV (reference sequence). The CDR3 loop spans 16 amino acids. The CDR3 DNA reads TGTGCCAGCAGAAGACGGAGTGATGGGAGCAATCAGCCCCAGCATTTT. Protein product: CASRRRSDGSNQPQHF.

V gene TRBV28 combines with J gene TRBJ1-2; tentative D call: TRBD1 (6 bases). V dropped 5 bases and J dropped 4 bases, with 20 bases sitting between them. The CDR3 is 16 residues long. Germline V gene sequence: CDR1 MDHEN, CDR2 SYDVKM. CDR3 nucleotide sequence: TGTGCCAGCAGTCTGGAGCAGGGGCCGGACCCCTATGGCTACACCTTC. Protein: CASSLEQGPDPYGYTF.

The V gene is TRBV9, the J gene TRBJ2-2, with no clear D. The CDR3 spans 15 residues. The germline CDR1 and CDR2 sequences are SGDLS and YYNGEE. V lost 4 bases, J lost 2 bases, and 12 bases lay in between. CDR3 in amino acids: CASSPQVGNTGELFF. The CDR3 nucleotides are TGTGCCAGCAGCCCTCAAGTTGGCAACACCGGGGAGCTGTTTTTT.

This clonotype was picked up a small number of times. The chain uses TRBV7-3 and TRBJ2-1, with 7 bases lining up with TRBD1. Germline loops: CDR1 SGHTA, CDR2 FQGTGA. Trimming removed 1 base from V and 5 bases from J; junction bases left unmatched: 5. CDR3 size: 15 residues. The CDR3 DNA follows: TGTGCCAGCAGCTTAATAGGGGGCGTGAACAATGAGCAGTTCTTC. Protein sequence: CASSLIGGVNNEQFF.

In nucleotides, the CDR3 is TGTGCCAGCAGTTACTCCACAGTAAGCTCCTACAATGAGCAGTTCTTC. Translation: CASSYSTVSSYNEQFF. The rearrangement joins TRBV6-5 to TRBJ2-1, with D unclear. There are 16 residues in the CDR3. Germline-derived CDR1 and CDR2 are MNHEY and SVGAGI. With 0 bases removed from V and 0 bases from J, the gap between germline ends came to 9 bases.

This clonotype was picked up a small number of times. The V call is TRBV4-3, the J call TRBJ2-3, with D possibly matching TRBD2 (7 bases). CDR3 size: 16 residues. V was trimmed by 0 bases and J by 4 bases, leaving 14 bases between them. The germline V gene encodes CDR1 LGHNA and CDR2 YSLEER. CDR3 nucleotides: TGCGCCAGCAGCCAAGATGGGCGGGGGCCGGCAGATACGCAGTATTTT. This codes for CASSQDGRGPADTQYF.

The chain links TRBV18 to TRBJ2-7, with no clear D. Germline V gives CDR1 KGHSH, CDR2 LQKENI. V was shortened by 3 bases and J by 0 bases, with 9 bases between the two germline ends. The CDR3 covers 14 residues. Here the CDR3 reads CASSPQGTSYEQYF. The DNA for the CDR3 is TGTGCCAGCTCACCTCAAGGTACCTCCTACGAGCAGTACTTC.

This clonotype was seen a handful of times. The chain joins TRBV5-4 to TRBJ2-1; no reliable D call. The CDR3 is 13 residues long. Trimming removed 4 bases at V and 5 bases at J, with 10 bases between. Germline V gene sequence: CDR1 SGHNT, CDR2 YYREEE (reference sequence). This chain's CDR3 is CASSTTKDNEQFF. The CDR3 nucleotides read TGTGCCAGCAGCACCACGAAGGACAATGAGCAGTTCTTC.

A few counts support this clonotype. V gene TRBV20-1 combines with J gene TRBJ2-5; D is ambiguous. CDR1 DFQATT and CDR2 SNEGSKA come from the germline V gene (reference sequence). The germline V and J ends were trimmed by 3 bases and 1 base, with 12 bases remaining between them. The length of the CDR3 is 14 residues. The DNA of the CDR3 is TGCAGTGCTAGGGGTCTTAGAACCCAAGAGACCCAGTACTTC. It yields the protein CSARGLRTQETQYF.

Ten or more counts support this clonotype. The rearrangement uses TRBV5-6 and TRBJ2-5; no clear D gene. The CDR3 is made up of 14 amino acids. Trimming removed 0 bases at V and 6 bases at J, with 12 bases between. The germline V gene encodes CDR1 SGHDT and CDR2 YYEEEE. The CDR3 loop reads CASSLDGQLQTQYF. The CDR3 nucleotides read TGTGCCAGCAGCTTGGACGGCCAGCTACAGACCCAGTACTTC.

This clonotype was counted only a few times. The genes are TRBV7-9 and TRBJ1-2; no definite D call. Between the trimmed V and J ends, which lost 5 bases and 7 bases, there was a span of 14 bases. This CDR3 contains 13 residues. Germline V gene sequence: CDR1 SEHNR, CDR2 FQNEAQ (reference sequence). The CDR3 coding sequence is TGTGCCAGCAGCCCAATCCTGGGAGTTGGCTACACCTTC. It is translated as CASSPILGVGYTF.

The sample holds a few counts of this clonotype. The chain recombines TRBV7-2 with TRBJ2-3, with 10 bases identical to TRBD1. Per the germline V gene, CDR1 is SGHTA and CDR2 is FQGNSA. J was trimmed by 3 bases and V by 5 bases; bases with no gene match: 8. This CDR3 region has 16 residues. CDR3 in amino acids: CASSPARTGGTDTQYF. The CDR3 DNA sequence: TGTGCCAGCAGCCCCGCTCGGACAGGGGGAACAGATACGCAGTATTTT.

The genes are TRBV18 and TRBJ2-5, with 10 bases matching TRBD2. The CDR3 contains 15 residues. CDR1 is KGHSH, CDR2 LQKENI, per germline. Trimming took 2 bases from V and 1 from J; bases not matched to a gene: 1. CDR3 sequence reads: CASSPGLAVQETQYF. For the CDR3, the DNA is TGTGCCAGCTCACCAGGACTAGCGGTCCAAGAGACCCAGTACTTC.

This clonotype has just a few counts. The CDR3 DNA follows: TGTGCCAGCTCGGAGACTAGCGGGGGTGCCAAAAACATTCAGTACTTC. Protein product: CASSETSGGAKNIQYF. The rearrangement joins TRBV18 to TRBJ2-4; the match to TRBD2 covers 12 bases. This CDR3 has 16 residues. Trimming removed 6 bases from V and 1 base from J; junction bases left unmatched: 4. In germline, CDR1 is KGHSH, CDR2 LQKENI.